Listed here is a single TCR beta chain. Its cognate antigen is unknown. The junction departs from germline at one end; a sequencing error may be responsible. A single record per CDR3 protein comes from TCRdb applying MiXCR to the reads. Counted here are more than 650,000 distinct CDR3 sequences, 35% occurring once; the ten biggest clones make up 2.8%. The source of the sample is a study of T cell repertoires in cytomegalovirus infection. Study summary: Carrying CMV and the relevant HLA type showed in public TCR beta signatures. Study-level findings and limits: Carriers of CMV and the relevant HLA type were discriminated by public TCR beta frequency. Within the response measured ex vivo, HLA-C-restricted CMV-specific TCR beta clonotypes were dominant.

CDR1 and CDR2 from the germline V gene are MNHEY and SVGAGI. CDR3 length equals 17 residues. The source material was PBMCs. The chain employs TRBV6-5 and TRBJ1-6; D remains unclear. This sequence was found in a human donor in good health (CMV status not recorded). Some clones in this sample may be carry-over from other donors' samples. CDR3 loop: CASTLDGRTLLNSPLPF. The CDR3 DNA sequence: TGTGCCAGCACCCTAGACGGGAGGACCCTCCTGAATTCACCCCTCCCCTTT.